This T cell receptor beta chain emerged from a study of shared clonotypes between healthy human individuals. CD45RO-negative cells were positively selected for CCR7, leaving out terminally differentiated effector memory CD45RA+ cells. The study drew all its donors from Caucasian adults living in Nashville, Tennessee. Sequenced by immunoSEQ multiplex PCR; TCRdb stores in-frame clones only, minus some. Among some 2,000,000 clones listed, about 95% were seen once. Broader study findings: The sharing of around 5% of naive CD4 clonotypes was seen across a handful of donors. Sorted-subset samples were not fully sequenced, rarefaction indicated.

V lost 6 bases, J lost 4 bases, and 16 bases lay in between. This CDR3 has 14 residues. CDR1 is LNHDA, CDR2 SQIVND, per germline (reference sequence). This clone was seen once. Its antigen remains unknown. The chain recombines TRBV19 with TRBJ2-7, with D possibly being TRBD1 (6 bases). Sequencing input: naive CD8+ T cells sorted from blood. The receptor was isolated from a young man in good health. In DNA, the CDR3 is TGTGCCAGTAGCAAATGGACAGACAAGTACGAGCAGTACTTC. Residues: CASSKWTDKYEQYF. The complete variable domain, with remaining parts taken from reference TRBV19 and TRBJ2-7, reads DGGITQSPKYLFRKEGQNVTLSCEQNLNHDAMYWYRQDPGQGLRLIYYSQIVNDFQKGDIAEGYSVSREKKESFPLTVTSAQKNPTAFYLCASSKWTDKYEQYFGPGTRLTVT.